This TCR beta chain was obtained from a study of cytomegalovirus exposure and HLA in healthy donors listed by TCRdb under 2017. A note on the overall study: An earlier analysis of 587 of the donors reported about 280 Gb of sequence data and roughly 120 million unique TCR beta sequences obtained from about 180 million T cells. An early release that covered around 590 HLA-typed donors contained approximately 290 gigabases of sequencing data and tens of millions of unique TCR sequences. The genetic ancestry cluster associated with self-reported Caucasian donors included 81% of the 300 to 450 genotyped donors. The aim of the study was to test whether cataloging public T cell receptors could identify signatures of past pathogen exposure. The study used immunosequencing to profile the T cell repertoires of 666 subjects and linked those repertoires to cytomegalovirus serostatus. Besides the first cohort of some 670 subjects, a separate validation cohort made up of roughly 130 different subjects was used. To predict cytomegalovirus infection status, the study brought together high-throughput TCR immunosequencing, statistical association of individual TCRs with disease status, and machine learning. A later analysis re-examined previously published TCR beta repertoires from more than 550 donors and added high-resolution HLA genotyping to investigate patterns of TCR occurrence. The later analysis used no new phenotypic data to find candidate immune exposures, relying instead on TCR beta sequences and their occurrence across donors. An earlier analysis of several hundred of the donors applied high-throughput TCR beta sequencing to assess whether each TCR beta V gene segment acted as functional or pseudogenic. Donor age, sex, ethnicity and CMV serostatus were collected together with the repertoire data. A later genetic analysis took genome-wide SNP genotypes for about 55% of the 666 donors and used that subset as a discovery cohort. All discovery cohort repertoires had been generated on a single sequencing platform. HLA typing included class I and class II loci at four-digit resolution. Typing coverage varied by locus: roughly 620-640 donors for A, B, C, DRB1 and DQB1; approximately 520 for DQA1; nearly 610 for DPA1; about 450 for DPB1. Four to six DR-DQ haplotypes were handled as single units for association and clustering, since linkage in the cohort was strong. Across roughly 420 genotyped donors of the cohort, an average of about 240,000 unique TCR beta nucleotide sequences per donor were sequenced, and about a sixth of those sequences were non-productive.

The V end gives up 4 bases and the J end 12 bases, leaving 3 bases in the junction not matched to a gene. The CDR3 runs 11 amino acids, cysteine and phenylalanine included. The kept DNA is CDR3 alone, 33 bases in frame from the first base. CDR1 LNHDA and CDR2 SQIVND are derived from the germline V gene (reference sequence). This clone occurred a few times. This clone's antigen is unknown. Qualities for individual bases were not recorded, and no much larger clone is one base off. The cohort comprised 710 or so healthy bone marrow donors. At the time of sampling, all cohort members were nominally healthy, though unrecorded immune exposures were likely present. The donor was CMV seronegative and belonged to the group of 352 seronegative cohort members. A peripheral blood sample was provided by each donor, and peripheral blood mononuclear cells were used for TCR beta sequencing. The Qiagen DNeasy Blood Extraction Kit was used to extract genomic DNA from the blood cell samples.

Library construction relied on the immunoSEQ multiplex PCR assay. For the multiplex PCR, a mixture combining 60 forward primers for TCR Vbeta segments and 13 reverse primers for TCR Jbeta segments was used. The CDR3 region of rearranged TCR beta genes was amplified from genomic DNA by a multiplex PCR assay. The Illumina HiSeq System was used to sequence the amplified TCR beta libraries as 87-base-pair reads. The source study handled its data this way. A later analysis counted some 80 million unique TCR beta chains across the 550 to 750 repertoires, and roughly 10 million of these chains were shared by at least two donors. To remove PCR and sequencing errors, raw reads were error-corrected and collapsed into unique sequences using a nearest-neighbor algorithm that merged closely related sequences. V, D and J gene segments were assigned by aligning CDR3 sequences to IMGT reference sequences. For a sequence to be retained, a match of at least six nucleotides was required to both a V gene segment and a J gene segment. A rearrangement was called productive if the CDR3 had no stop codons and remained in frame with V and J, and every other rearrangement was called non-productive. Following IMGT convention, CDR3 was defined as the stretch from the second conserved V-encoded cysteine up to the conserved J-encoded phenylalanine. The earlier analysis of about 640 of the donors excluded any sequence lacking an unambiguous match to a single V gene segment. In an earlier analysis of some 590 of the donors, V segments were called functional above 56.7% productive rearrangements and were called segregating when the between-donor standard deviation exceeded 5%. To diagnose cytomegalovirus status from the catalog of TCR beta chain sequences, a statistical classification framework was built. A later analysis assigned V and J genes by comparing TCR nucleotide sequences with IMGT/GENE-DB human TR gene sequences. The TCRdist pipeline was used in a later analysis to assign CDR3 sequences and most-parsimonious VDJ recombination scenarios. In a later analysis, every TCR beta chain was defined by the combination of its CDR3 amino acid sequence and its V-gene family, and reads without a unique V-gene family were dropped. In a later analysis, around 600 highly shared, low-generation-probability nucleotide sequences were removed to address suspected cross-contamination and a sequencing artifact. In a later analysis, a clonal expansion index for each public chain was calculated from normalized within-repertoire ranks of inferred template counts. In a later analysis, generation probabilities were computed using a VDJ recombination model fitted to out-of-frame rearrangements, and the results were checked against IGoR. In a later analysis, hypergeometric tests were used to score TCR-TCR, TCR-HLA and TCR-CMV co-occurrence, with a repertoire-size bias correction applied to TCR pairs. To estimate false discovery rates, a later analysis permuted the HLA or CMV assignments 20 times. In a later analysis, co-occurring TCRs were grouped using DBSCAN, with TCRdist sequence similarity added in when clustering inside HLA-allele-positive subsets. Repertoires with fewer than 30,000 or more than 120,000 public chains were left out of co-occurrence clustering, as were four to six repertoires with anomalous nucleotide sharing. The table comes from immuneACCESS by way of TCRdb, which keeps in-frame sequences with V and J called. Part of the clones is missing from these tables; in studies checked, under half for an unresolved V gene and the rest for unknown reasons. V, J and clone size are those of that table, while D and trimming were read from the DNA. Within this sample are 200,000 to 250,000 clones, with roughly 80% of them counted one time only. Together, the top ten hold roughly 3.1% of the sample.

General conclusions and limits of the study: The only immune exposure information available for the cohort was CMV serostatus. Several of the top co-occurrence clusters appeared to be linked to parvovirus B19, influenza, CMV and Epstein-Barr virus, according to a later analysis. Across donors, most TCR sequences were observed very rarely, whereas some public TCRs were present in many individuals. Compared with equally common non-associated chains, HLA-associated TCR beta chains in a later analysis were more clonally expanded and had lower generation probabilities. The authors suggested that the approach could potentially be generalized to other disease states and immunological phenotypes. The study gave a list of 150 to 200 TCR beta chains associated with cytomegalovirus. Roughly 15 rarely observed V segments, including chromosome 9 orphons, were excluded from the earlier analysis of several hundred of the donors because counts were too low. In a later analysis, most CMV-associated TCR beta chains were found to appear HLA-restricted, with HLA associations seemingly driven largely by CMV exposure. The sequencing pipeline was judged likely to have produced a cluster of highly shared sequence variants as a technical artifact. In a later analysis, TCR association rates were found to vary across HLA loci, with the most associated TCRs seen for DRB1 alleles and the fewest for HLA-C alleles. A later genetic analysis associated a missense DCLRE1C variant with V-gene and J-gene trimming of TCR beta chains, and an independent cohort replicated the association. Compared with the 666-donor mean, donors in an Asian-associated ancestry cluster had fewer N-insertions in productive TCRs, according to a later genetic analysis. The classifier was reported to diagnose cytomegalovirus status with high specificity and sensitivity in both the original cohort and the validation cohort. Some IMGT-functional V segments, including TRBV6-2 and TRBV6-3, could not be told apart with the 87-base-pair reads, so those segments were excluded. A few of the identified cytomegalovirus-associated TCR beta chains were confirmed in vitro to be specific for cytomegalovirus antigens. Linkage disequilibrium might explain the correlated functional status among segregating V segments, but an unknown experimental factor could not be excluded. A further reported finding was that TCR beta sequences accurately predicted the HLA-A and HLA-B alleles for most subjects in the first cohort. A later analysis associated some 17,000 TCR beta sequences with specific HLA alleles at a false discovery rate of 0.05. Because HLA typing was missing for some donors at each locus, association tests included only the typed subset. In an earlier analysis of roughly 500 of the donors, most TCR beta V segments appeared in productive rearrangements about 87% or about 30% of the time, broadly matching IMGT annotations. The presence/absence analyses assumed that sequencing depth was roughly uniform across donors, and that assumption may not be true. This cohort had only TCR beta chains sequenced, and the lack of alpha or paired-chain data limited which features could be detected. Strong co-occurrence of HLA alleles, especially DR and DQ, made assigning TCR associations to individual alleles difficult.

The sample taken for sequencing was PBMCs. The TCR was taken from a man in his thirties or forties in good health and CMV-seronegative. The chain links TRBV19 with TRBJ2-1, and 7 bases in between align with TRBD1. The CDR3 reads as follows: CASSRTGVQFF. The DNA sequence is as follows: TGTGCCAGTAGTAGGACAGGAGTGCAGTTCTTC.